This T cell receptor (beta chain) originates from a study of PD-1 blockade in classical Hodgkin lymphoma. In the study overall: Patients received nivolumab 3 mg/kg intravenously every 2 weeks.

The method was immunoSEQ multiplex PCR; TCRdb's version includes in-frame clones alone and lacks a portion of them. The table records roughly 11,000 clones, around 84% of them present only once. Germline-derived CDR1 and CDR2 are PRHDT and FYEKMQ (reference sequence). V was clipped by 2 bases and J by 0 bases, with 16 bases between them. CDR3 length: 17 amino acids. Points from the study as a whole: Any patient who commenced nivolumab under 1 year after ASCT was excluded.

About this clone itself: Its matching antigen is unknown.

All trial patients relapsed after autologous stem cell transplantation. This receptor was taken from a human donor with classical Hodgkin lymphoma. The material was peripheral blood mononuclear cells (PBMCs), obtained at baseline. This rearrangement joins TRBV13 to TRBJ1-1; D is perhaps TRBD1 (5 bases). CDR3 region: CASSLQAITGLNTEAFF. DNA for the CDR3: TGTGCCAGCAGCTTACAGGCGATCACAGGACTGAACACTGAAGCTTTCTTT.